One and the same sample provided the 27 T cell receptor beta chains below, sequenced in a study of shared clonotypes between healthy human individuals. The naive CD8 population came from CD45RO-negative cells selected for CCR7, without terminally differentiated effector memory CD45RA+ cells. Repertoires were generated with immunoSEQ multiplex PCR, while TCRdb's copy carries only in-frame clones and drops some. The sample holds fewer than 800,000 clones; 92% are singletons and the top ten take 24%. Sample: naive CD8+ T cells sorted from blood. Receptor source: a man between 25 and 39 years old in good health.

The chain joins TRBV2 to TRBJ2-3, with 10 nucleotides matching TRBD2. The CDR3 consists of 15 residues. Germline loops: CDR1 SNHLY, CDR2 FYNNEI. J was trimmed by 1 base and V by 7 bases; bases with no gene match: 5. The CDR3 sequence is CASTELAGGTDTQYF. DNA of the CDR3: TGTGCCAGCACCGAGCTAGCGGGAGGCACAGATACGCAGTATTTT.

The gene calls are TRBV23-1 and TRBJ2-2; 7 nucleotides match TRBD2. TRBV23-1 is an ORF; its function is uncertain. V was clipped by 8 bases and J by 6 bases; unmatched bases: 0. There are 11 residues in the CDR3. CDR3 sequence (DNA): TGCGCCAGCGGGGGGGCCGGGGAGCTGTTTTTT. Translation gives CASGGAGELFF.

The V and J genes are TRBV28 and TRBJ2-3; no clear D. This CDR3 is built from 18 residues. Germline lookup yields CDR1 MDHEN and CDR2 SYDVKM. Trimming shortened V by 7 bases and J by 2 bases, and 25 bases separated the two germline ends. The CDR3 loop is CASKSPIGPSAFTDTQYF. In DNA form, the CDR3 reads TGTGCCAGCAAATCCCCTATCGGGCCATCCGCCTTCACAGATACGCAGTATTTT.

This clone was counted once. The chain joins TRBV29-1 to TRBJ2-1; D is perhaps TRBD2 (6 bases). Germline CDR1 reads SQVTM; CDR2 reads ANQGSEA. V lost 7 bases, J lost 2 bases, and 9 bases lay in between. The CDR3 loop spans 12 amino acids. CDR3 nucleotides: TGCAGCGCGCGGGATCCCTACAATGAGCAGTTCTTC. Translated, it gives CSARDPYNEQFF.

The gene calls are TRBV4-1 and TRBJ1-5; D perhaps matches TRBD1 (6 bases). This CDR3 is built from 14 residues. V lost 5 bases and J 3 bases, leaving 11 bases between the germline ends. Germline values: CDR1 MGHRA, CDR2 YSYEKL. The CDR3 loop reads CASSSDRSNQPQHF. The CDR3 bases are TGCGCCAGCAGCTCTGACAGGTCCAATCAGCCCCAGCATTTT.

The chain recombines TRBV6-5 with TRBJ2-7; the D is unclear. The length of the CDR3 is 15 residues. Germline V gives CDR1 MNHEY, CDR2 SVGAGI. Trimming took 6 bases from V and 3 from J, leaving 18 bases between them. The CDR3 loop is CASSWEETAGYEQYF. The CDR3 DNA reads TGTGCCAGCAGCTGGGAAGAAACAGCCGGCTACGAGCAGTACTTC.

The gene calls are TRBV11-1 and TRBJ2-1; 7 bases fit TRBD2. Germline loops: CDR1 SGHAT, CDR2 FQDESV (reference sequence). This CDR3 has 15 amino acids. Losses at the gene ends were 0 bases for V and 8 bases for J; bases not matched to a gene: 7. CDR3 sequence: CASSLAGLGRDEQFF. Here the CDR3 DNA reads TGTGCCAGCAGCTTAGCGGGGCTAGGGAGGGATGAGCAGTTCTTC.

V usage is TRBV6-1 and J usage is TRBJ2-2; weak D call: TRBD2 (6 bases). There are 16 residues in the CDR3. The V end lost 3 bases, the J end lost 7 bases, and 18 bases lay between the germline ends. Germline V lookup: CDR1 MNHNS, CDR2 SASEGT. The CDR3 protein is CASSDYRDWVDGELFF. The CDR3 DNA follows: TGTGCCAGCAGTGACTACCGGGACTGGGTTGACGGGGAGCTGTTTTTT.

The chain recombines TRBV4-2 with TRBJ1-2, with a weak D call TRBD1 (5 bases). Germline V gene data show CDR1 as LGHNA and CDR2 as YNFKEQ. The CDR3 consists of 17 residues. The V gene lost 0 bases and the J gene lost 6 bases, with 20 bases spanning the gap. The CDR3 DNA reads as TGTGCCAGCAGCCAAGAAAAGGTCCGGGGGGGAAGAGATGGCTACACCTTC. The encoded protein is CASSQEKVRGGRDGYTF.

This chain uses TRBV7-8 with TRBJ2-3; D remains ambiguous. This CDR3 is built from 11 residues. V was pared by 5 bases and J by 11 bases, with 11 bases between. CDR1 is SGHVS and CDR2 is FQNEAQ in the germline V gene. In DNA, the CDR3 is TGTGCCAGCAGCAACCTGACAAAGCAGTATTTT. It yields the protein CASSNLTKQYF. Combining the CDR3 with reference TRBV7-8 and TRBJ2-3 gives the whole variable domain GAGVSQSPRYKVAKRGQDVALRCDPISGHVSLFWYQQALGQGPEFLTYFQNEAQLDKSGLPSDRFFAERPEGSVSTLKIQRTQQEDSAVYLCASSNLTKQYFGPGTRLTVL.

CDR3 sequence: CASSPSGLADYEQYF. CDR3 DNA sequence: TGTGCCAGCAGTCCTTCGGGACTAGCGGACTACGAGCAGTACTTC. V usage is TRBV28 and J usage is TRBJ2-7, with TRBD2 identical over 11 bases. The germline V gene encodes CDR1 MDHEN and CDR2 SYDVKM. The CDR3 consists of 15 residues. Trimming took 5 bases from V and 3 from J; bases not matched to a gene: 6.

The chain couples TRBV6-5 to TRBJ2-2, with D possibly TRBD1 on 6 matching bases. This CDR3 comprises 13 residues. Trimming took 8 bases from V and 1 from J, leaving 8 bases between them. The germline gives CDR1 MNHEY, CDR2 SVGAGI. CDR3 sequence: CASQTGNTGELFF. The CDR3 DNA is TGTGCCAGCCAGACAGGGAACACCGGGGAGCTGTTTTTT.

This clone was recorded a few times. CDR3 in amino acids: CASSGPYNEQFF. The CDR3 DNA follows: TGTGCCAGTAGCGGGCCATACAATGAGCAGTTCTTC. The V and J genes are TRBV19 and TRBJ2-1; D remains ambiguous. V was cut by 6 bases and J by 4 bases, with 7 bases left in between. There are 12 residues in the CDR3. Germline CDR1 and CDR2: LNHDA and SQIVND (reference sequence). The variable domain in full, completed from reference TRBV19 and TRBJ2-1, reads DGGITQSPKYLFRKEGQNVTLSCEQNLNHDAMYWYRQDPGQGLRLIYYSQIVNDFQKGDIAEGYSVSREKKESFPLTVTSAQKNPTAFYLCASSGPYNEQFFGPGTRLTVL.

CDR3 in DNA: TGTGCCAGCAGTTCTCAACCGAGCACAGATACGCAGTATTTT. Its translation: CASSSQPSTDTQYF. V usage is TRBV28 and J usage is TRBJ2-3; D ambiguous. The length of the CDR3 is 14 residues. The germline CDR1 and CDR2 sequences are MDHEN and SYDVKM. Trimming shortened V by 4 bases and J by 0 bases, and 8 bases separated the two germline ends.

This chain links TRBV6-5 with TRBJ2-7; D is unresolved. CDR1 and CDR2 (germline): MNHEY, SVGAGI. The V end was cut by 3 bases, the J end by 3 bases, with 12 bases between. The CDR3 has 14 residues. The CDR3 DNA is TGTGCCAGCAGTTATGAACTGGGAATCTACGAGCAGTACTTC. Translation: CASSYELGIYEQYF.

This chain joins TRBV4-1 and TRBJ1-2; no firm D call. CDR3 size: 14 residues. Trimming left V 0 bases short and J 8 bases short, with 13 bases between. Germline values: CDR1 MGHRA, CDR2 YSYEKL. This CDR3 reads CASSQDPEAYGYTF. CDR3 DNA: TGCGCCAGCAGCCAAGACCCCGAGGCCTACGGCTACACCTTC.

J is TRBJ2-7 and V is TRBV14, with 7 nucleotides matching TRBD1. There are 15 residues in the CDR3. CDR1 and CDR2 (germline): SGHDN, FVKESK. Trimming took 4 bases from V and 6 from J; bases not matched to a gene: 12. CDR3 bases: TGTGCCAGCAGCCCACTGACAGGGAAGCTGGGCGAGCAGTACTTC. This gives the protein CASSPLTGKLGEQYF.

The genes are TRBV18 and TRBJ2-7, with 7 bases identical to TRBD2. The CDR3 is 14 residues long. The germline CDR1 and CDR2 sequences are KGHSH and LQKENI. J lost 2 bases, V lost 6 bases, and 7 bases had no gene match. The CDR3 nucleotides are TGTGCCAGCTCGACTGAGCTAGCGGCCTACGAGCAGTACTTC. Its protein is CASSTELAAYEQYF.

The chain employs TRBV19 and TRBJ2-7; D gene ambiguous. Germline V CDR1 and CDR2: LNHDA, SQIVND (reference sequence). V was pared by 10 bases and J by 4 bases, with 23 bases between. The CDR3 loop spans 15 amino acids. The CDR3 sequence: CATKYEAASDYEQYF. As DNA, the CDR3 is TGTGCCACAAAGTACGAGGCGGCGAGTGATTACGAGCAGTACTTC. The full variable domain, rest sourced from reference TRBV19 and TRBJ2-7, is DGGITQSPKYLFRKEGQNVTLSCEQNLNHDAMYWYRQDPGQGLRLIYYSQIVNDFQKGDIAEGYSVSREKKESFPLTVTSAQKNPTAFYLCATKYEAASDYEQYFGPGTRLTVT.

The V gene is TRBV5-1, the J gene TRBJ2-5; D assignment may be TRBD1 or TRBD2 (5 bases each). Trimming removed 3 bases at V and 3 bases at J, with 15 bases between. Germline V CDR1 and CDR2: SGHRS, YFSETQ. This CDR3 has 15 residues. CDR3 amino acids: CASSYGTQGEETQYF. CDR3 nucleotide sequence: TGCGCCAGCAGCTACGGCACCCAGGGAGAAGAGACCCAGTACTTC.

This chain connects TRBV19 to TRBJ1-1; TRBD1 matches 7 bases. CDR3 length: 13 residues. Germline assignment: CDR1 LNHDA and CDR2 SQIVND (reference sequence). V lost 8 bases and J lost 5; bases outside the gene matches: 8. Here the CDR3 reads CASVTGRGTEAFF. In DNA, the CDR3 is TGTGCCAGTGTGACAGGGCGGGGGACTGAAGCTTTCTTT.

The count of this clone is one. Other nucleotide sequences in the sample specify the same CDR3. This chain joins TRBV27 and TRBJ2-1; 9 nucleotides align to TRBD2. Germline V CDR1 and CDR2: MNHEY, SMNVEV (reference sequence). The junction had 4 bases not matched to a gene; V was cut back by 6 bases and J by 4 bases. This CDR3 is built from 14 residues. CDR3 protein: CASSLAGGYNEQFF. The CDR3, as DNA: TGTGCCAGCAGCCTTGCGGGAGGGTACAATGAGCAGTTCTTC.

V and J are TRBV9 and TRBJ2-3; D might be TRBD1 or TRBD2, each matching 5 bases. This CDR3 region has 15 residues. In germline, CDR1 is SGDLS, CDR2 YYNGEE. Trimming stripped 5 bases from V and 0 bases from J, with 13 bases between. This chain's CDR3 is CASSFGGTSTDTQYF. The CDR3 DNA follows: TGTGCCAGCAGTTTTGGGGGAACTAGCACAGATACGCAGTATTTT.

CDR3 in amino acids: CASSLGTGVTDTQYF. In DNA form, the CDR3 reads TGTGCCAGCAGTTTAGGGACAGGGGTCACAGATACGCAGTATTTT. The chain has TRBV28 and TRBJ2-3, with 10 positions matching TRBD1. CDR3 size: 15 residues. Germline V gene lookup returns CDR1 MDHEN and CDR2 SYDVKM. J lost 2 bases, V lost 2 bases, and 1 base had no gene match. Variable domain in full (rest from reference TRBV28 and TRBJ2-3): DVKVTQSSRYLVKRTGEKVFLECVQDMDHENMFWYRQDPGLGLRLIYFSYDVKMKEKGDIPEGYSVSREKKERFSLILESASTNQTSMYLCASSLGTGVTDTQYFGPGTRLTVL.

The rearrangement uses TRBV11-2 and TRBJ2-1; TRBD2 matches 11 bases. CDR1 and CDR2 from the germline V gene are SGHAT and FQNNGV. Trimming at V came to 6 bases and at J to 4 bases, leaving 8 bases not matched to a gene. CDR3 length equals 16 residues. The CDR3 nucleotides read TGTGCCAGCAGACACATTAGCGGGAGGGAATACAATGAGCAGTTCTTC. This encodes CASRHISGREYNEQFF.

The chain employs TRBV28 and TRBJ2-7; D might be TRBD2 (6 bases). Germline CDR1 reads MDHEN; CDR2 reads SYDVKM. The CDR3 covers 16 residues. Trimming pared 5 bases from V and 2 bases from J, leaving 19 bases between. The CDR3: CASSHGTLFITYEQYF. CDR3 nucleotide sequence: TGTGCCAGCAGTCACGGGACTCTCTTTATAACCTACGAGCAGTACTTC.

V gene TRBV11-2 combines with J gene TRBJ2-7; TRBD1 aligns across 9 bases. V lost 2 bases, J lost 3 bases, and 8 bases stayed unmatched. The CDR3 sequence is 16 residues long. Germline values: CDR1 SGHAT, CDR2 FQNNGV. CDR3 amino acids: CASSLFAGTGYYEQYF. CDR3 nucleotides: TGTGCCAGCAGCTTATTCGCCGGGACAGGGTACTACGAGCAGTACTTC.